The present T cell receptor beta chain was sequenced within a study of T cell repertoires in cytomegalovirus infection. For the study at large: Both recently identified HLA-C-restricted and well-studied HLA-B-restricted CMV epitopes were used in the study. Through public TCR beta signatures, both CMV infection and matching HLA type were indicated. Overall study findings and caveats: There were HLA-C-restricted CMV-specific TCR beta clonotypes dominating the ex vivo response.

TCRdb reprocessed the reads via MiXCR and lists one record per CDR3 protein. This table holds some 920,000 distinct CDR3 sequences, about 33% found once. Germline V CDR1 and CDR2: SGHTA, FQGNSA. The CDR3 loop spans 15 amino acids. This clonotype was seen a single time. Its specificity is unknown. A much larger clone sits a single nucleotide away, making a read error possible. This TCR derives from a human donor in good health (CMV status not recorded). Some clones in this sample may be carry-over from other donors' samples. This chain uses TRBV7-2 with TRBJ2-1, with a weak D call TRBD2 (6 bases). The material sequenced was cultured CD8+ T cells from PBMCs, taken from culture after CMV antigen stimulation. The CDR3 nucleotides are TGTTCCAGCAGCCCGCTCGTGACTAGTTACAATGAGCAGTTCTTC. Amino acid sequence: CSSSPLVTSYNEQFF.